This T cell receptor beta chain is from a study of T cells in women clearing cervical HPV infection. The assay was immunoSEQ multiplex PCR, and TCRdb's table has in-frame clones only and misses some. This sample's clone table lists under 20,000 clones. A remark on this clone: The missing CDR3 end, 3 residues past where the read stops, is filled in from the germline J gene.

V was pared by 2 bases and J by 9 bases, with 8 bases of the junction left unmatched. Germline lookup yields CDR1 GTSNPN and CDR2 SVGIG (reference sequence). The CDR3 covers 14 residues. The specimen sequenced was blood buffy coat. This TCR was sampled from a woman aged 18 to 69 with a cervical HPV16 infection that either progressed to CIN3+ or cleared (not recorded which). The chain joins TRBV30 to TRBJ2-1; 9 bases map to TRBD2. The CDR3 spells CAWSTSGGLTEQFF. The CDR3 bases that were read are TGTGCCTGGAGTACGAGCGGGGGGTTAACTGAG.